The rows below give T cell receptor beta chains drawn from one sample of a study of blood T cell repertoires in COVID-19. The table came from immunoSEQ multiplex PCR; TCRdb's copy has only in-frame clones and leaves some out. The sample shows approximately 170,000 clones, approximately 87% of them seen only once. Sequencing was carried out using peripheral blood. The origin of the receptors is a man younger than 30 with active or convalescent COVID-19. Both conserved end residues are part of each CDR3. Fields, in order: D gene, clone size, CDR3 length, J gene, V gene, CDR3 protein, CDR3 DNA. A D gene is named only where the DNA matches it firmly. Size values are once, few and many counts, or a class for expanded clones, and some rows have none.

>TRBD2|-|17|TRBJ2-3|TRBV7-9
CASSLPHLAESTDTQYF
TGTGCCAGCAGCTTACCACACCTAGCGGAAAGCACAGATACGCAGTATTTT
>TRBD1|-|14|TRBJ1-3|TRBV5-1
CASSRDSSGNTIYF
TGCGCCAGCAGCCGGGACAGCTCTGGAAACACCATATATTTT
>TRBD2|-|13|TRBJ2-7|TRBV30
CAWRTSGTYEQYF
TGTGCCTGGAGGACTAGCGGGACCTACGAGCAGTACTTC
>TRBD1|-|13|TRBJ1-5|TRBV5-6
CASSLQGIQPQHF
TGTGCCAGCAGCCTACAGGGGATCCAGCCCCAGCATTTT
>-|-|15|TRBJ1-4|TRBV5-1
CASSQGITTNEKLFF
TGCGCCAGCAGCCAGGGGATAACAACTAATGAAAAACTGTTTTTT
>TRBD2|-|18|TRBJ2-7|TRBV19
CASSPFSGTSGRSDEQYF
TGTGCCAGTAGTCCCTTTTCCGGGACTAGCGGGAGGTCGGATGAGCAGTACTTC
>-|-|14|TRBJ1-5|TRBV7-8
CASSLARDNQPQHF
TGTGCCAGCAGCTTAGCTCGCGACAATCAGCCCCAGCATTTT
>-|-|15|TRBJ2-3|TRBV29-1
CSVEPQGMGTDTQYF
TGCAGCGTTGAGCCACAGGGAATGGGGACAGATACGCAGTATTTT
>-|-|12|TRBJ1-2|TRBV11-2
CASSLGNGGYTF
TGTGCCAGCAGCCTAGGTAACGGTGGCTACACCTTC
>-|-|16|TRBJ1-4|TRBV9
CASSPYWGRVDEKLFF
TGTGCCAGCAGCCCTTACTGGGGGCGGGTAGATGAAAAACTGTTTTTT
>-|-|14|TRBJ2-2|TRBV5-1
CASSFNAGTGELFF
TGCGCCAGCAGCTTCAATGCGGGAACCGGGGAGCTGTTTTTT
>-|few|15|TRBJ2-7|TRBV7-2
CASSPDPGLTYEQYF
TGTGCCAGCAGCCCAGACCCGGGACTCACCTACGAGCAGTACTTC
>TRBD2|-|15|TRBJ2-1|TRBV9
CASSPGTSVANEQFF
TGTGCCAGCAGCCCCGGGACTAGCGTTGCTAATGAGCAGTTCTTC
>-|-|16|TRBJ2-7|TRBV21-1
CASSKPLGLREYEQYF
TGTGCCAGCAGCAAACCCTTGGGACTTAGGGAATACGAGCAGTACTTC
>-|-|12|TRBJ1-1|TRBV28
CASRVRNTEAFF
TGTGCCAGCAGGGTGCGGAACACTGAAGCTTTCTTT
>-|-|14|TRBJ1-2|TRBV11-3
CASSRWSQDYGYTF
TGTGCCAGCAGCCGATGGTCCCAGGACTATGGCTACACCTTC
>-|-|16|TRBJ1-5|TRBV6-1
CASSEARVVSNQPQHF
TGTGCCAGCAGTGAAGCGAGGGTAGTGAGCAATCAGCCCCAGCATTTT